This T cell receptor (beta chain) was captured by sequencing in a study of regulatory T cells in long-lasting Graves disease. The J segment lost 6 bases and the V segment lost 1 base, leaving 8 bases of the junction unmatched. Germline loops: CDR1 LGHDT, CDR2 YNNKEL (reference sequence). The CDR3 runs to 15 residues. Whole-study results and caveats: There were preferences for TRBV28, TRBJ1-2 and TRBJ2-5 in persistent disease. The number of shared public clonotypes was higher in persistent patients (2,741) than new patients (around 890).

Stated time point: persistent/refractory GD, antithyroid drugs over 5 years with positive TRAb. Construction of the TCR library relied on RNA isolated from PBMCs. Both iRepertoire HTBI primers and Arm-PCR of CDR3 regions were used to build the TCR beta libraries. From the multiplex PCR reads, TCRdb called clonotypes with MiXCR, one entry per CDR3 protein. This sample yields around 500,000 distinct CDR3 sequences, of which 20% are seen a single time; about 8.3% belongs to the top ten. This clonotype was counted a few times. Antigen specificity is unknown. The chain is built from TRBV3-1 and TRBJ2-7; 8 bases match TRBD2. The sample consisted of peripheral blood mononuclear cells (PBMCs), taken when the disease was refractory, from a patient treated with antithyroid drugs. This receptor was identified in a female donor with Graves disease. CDR3 sequence: CASSQGGSGIFEQYF. The CDR3 nucleotides read TGTGCCAGCAGCCAAGGTGGTAGCGGGATCTTCGAGCAGTACTTC.